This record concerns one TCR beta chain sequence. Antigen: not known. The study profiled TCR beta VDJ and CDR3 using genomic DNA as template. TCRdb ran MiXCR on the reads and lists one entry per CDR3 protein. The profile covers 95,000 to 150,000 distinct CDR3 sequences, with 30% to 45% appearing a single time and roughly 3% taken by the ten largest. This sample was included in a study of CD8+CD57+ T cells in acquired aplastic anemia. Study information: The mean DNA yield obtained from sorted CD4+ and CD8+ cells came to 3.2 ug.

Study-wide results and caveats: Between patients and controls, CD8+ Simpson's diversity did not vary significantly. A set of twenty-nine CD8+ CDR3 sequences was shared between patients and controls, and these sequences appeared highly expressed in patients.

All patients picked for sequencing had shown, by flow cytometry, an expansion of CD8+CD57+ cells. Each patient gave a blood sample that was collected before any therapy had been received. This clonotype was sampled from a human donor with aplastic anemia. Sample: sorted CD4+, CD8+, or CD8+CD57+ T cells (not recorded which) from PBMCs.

CDR3 sequence reads: CASSRDVLSEQYV. CDR3 DNA: TGCGCCAGCAGCCGGGACGTACTCTCCGAGCAGTACGTC. V usage is TRBV10-2 and J usage is TRBJ2-7; D possibly uses TRBD1 or TRBD2 (5 bases each). Germline lookup yields CDR1 WSHSY and CDR2 SAAADI. This CDR3 spans 13 amino acids. The ends were cut back, 6 bases at V and 6 bases at J, with 15 bases in the middle.